Sequencing of this TCR beta chain was carried out in a study of blood T cell repertoires in COVID-19. This CDR3 comprises 15 residues. V was trimmed by 5 bases and J by 8 bases, leaving 21 bases between them. In germline, CDR1 is MNHEY, CDR2 SMNVEV (reference sequence). TCRdb's copy holds only in-frame clones and misses some; the assay was immunoSEQ multiplex PCR. The repertoire has roughly 68,000 clones, roughly 84% of them found once; the top ten carry 5.5% to 8.5%. Source material: peripheral blood. This sequence originates from a man in his fifties or sixties with active COVID-19. The chain carries TRBV27 and TRBJ1-2, with a possible D match to TRBD1 (6 bases). The CDR3: CASSPNPGRGSGYTF. The CDR3 coding sequence is TGTGCCAGCAGTCCAAACCCCGGCAGGGGAAGCGGCTACACCTTC.